Detailed here is one T cell receptor beta chain. The antigen remains undetermined. One end of the junction fails to match germline, which may point to a read error. These data come from a study of T cell repertoires in cytomegalovirus infection. As for the study in general: Use of recently identified HLA-C-restricted and well-studied HLA-B-restricted CMV epitopes was part of the study. TCR beta signatures that were public indicated CMV infection and matching HLA type.

This CDR3 is 15 amino acids long. Findings and caveats of the study: Dominant in the ex vivo response were TCR beta clonotypes restricted by HLA-C and specific for CMV. Based on cumulative public TCR beta family frequency, carriers of CMV plus the relevant HLA were identified.

Each CDR3 protein gets one entry after TCRdb re-called the reads with MiXCR. The table records about 120,000 distinct CDR3 sequences, 30% of them present only once. The rearrangement joins TRBV5-3 to TRBJ2-3, with 8 nucleotides matching TRBD1. TRBV5-3 has ORF status, its function being uncertain. The sequenced sample was CD8+ T cells from cultured PBMCs, obtained from culture after CMV antigen stimulation. The receptor's source is a human donor in good health (CMV status not recorded). Some clones in this sample may be carry-over from other donors' samples. The CDR3 here is CASSFWTGSTDTQYF. The CDR3 DNA is TGTGCCAGCAGCTTTTGGACAGGGAGCACAGATACGCAGTATTTT.